This TCR beta chain emerged from a study of PD-L1 blockade in urothelial cancer. Here immunoSEQ multiplex PCR was the method, and the copy in TCRdb shows in-frame clones only, minus some. The repertoire holds 35,000 to 40,000 clones, with roughly four fifths as singletons. Time point specified: pretreatment peripheral blood. This receptor was obtained from a man aged 60-69 years with urothelial cancer. This sample comprised PBMCs, obtained around atezolizumab (anti-PD-L1) treatment.

CDR3 amino acids: CASSFSRQNTEAFF. CDR3 coding DNA: TGTGCCAGCAGCTTCAGCAGACAGAACACTGAAGCTTTCTTT. The V call is TRBV7-8, the J call TRBJ1-1, with D uncertain. Trimming stripped 3 bases from V and 1 base from J, with 9 bases between. CDR3 length: 14 residues. CDR1 and CDR2 (germline): SGHVS, FQNEAQ.